This entry features one TCR beta chain sequence. This CDR3 has 14 amino acids. The germline gives CDR1 SGHRS, CDR2 YFSETQ. Trimming removed 6 bases at V and 3 bases at J, with 13 bases between. Produced via immunoSEQ multiplex PCR; TCRdb's table is partial and in-frame only. Of around 39,000 clones in the sample, just over 85% were seen once. This record belongs to a study of T cell changes during pregnancy in multiple sclerosis. This sequence was found in a female donor with multiple sclerosis, enrolled in a pregnancy study. The starting material was CD4+ T cells from peripheral blood mononuclear cells, obtained before pregnancy. V gene TRBV5-1 combines with J gene TRBJ2-1; D possibly corresponds to TRBD2 (5 bases). This CDR3 reads CASMLSEGYNEQFF. The CDR3 nucleotides read TGCGCCAGCATGTTGTCAGAGGGCTACAATGAGCAGTTCTTC.